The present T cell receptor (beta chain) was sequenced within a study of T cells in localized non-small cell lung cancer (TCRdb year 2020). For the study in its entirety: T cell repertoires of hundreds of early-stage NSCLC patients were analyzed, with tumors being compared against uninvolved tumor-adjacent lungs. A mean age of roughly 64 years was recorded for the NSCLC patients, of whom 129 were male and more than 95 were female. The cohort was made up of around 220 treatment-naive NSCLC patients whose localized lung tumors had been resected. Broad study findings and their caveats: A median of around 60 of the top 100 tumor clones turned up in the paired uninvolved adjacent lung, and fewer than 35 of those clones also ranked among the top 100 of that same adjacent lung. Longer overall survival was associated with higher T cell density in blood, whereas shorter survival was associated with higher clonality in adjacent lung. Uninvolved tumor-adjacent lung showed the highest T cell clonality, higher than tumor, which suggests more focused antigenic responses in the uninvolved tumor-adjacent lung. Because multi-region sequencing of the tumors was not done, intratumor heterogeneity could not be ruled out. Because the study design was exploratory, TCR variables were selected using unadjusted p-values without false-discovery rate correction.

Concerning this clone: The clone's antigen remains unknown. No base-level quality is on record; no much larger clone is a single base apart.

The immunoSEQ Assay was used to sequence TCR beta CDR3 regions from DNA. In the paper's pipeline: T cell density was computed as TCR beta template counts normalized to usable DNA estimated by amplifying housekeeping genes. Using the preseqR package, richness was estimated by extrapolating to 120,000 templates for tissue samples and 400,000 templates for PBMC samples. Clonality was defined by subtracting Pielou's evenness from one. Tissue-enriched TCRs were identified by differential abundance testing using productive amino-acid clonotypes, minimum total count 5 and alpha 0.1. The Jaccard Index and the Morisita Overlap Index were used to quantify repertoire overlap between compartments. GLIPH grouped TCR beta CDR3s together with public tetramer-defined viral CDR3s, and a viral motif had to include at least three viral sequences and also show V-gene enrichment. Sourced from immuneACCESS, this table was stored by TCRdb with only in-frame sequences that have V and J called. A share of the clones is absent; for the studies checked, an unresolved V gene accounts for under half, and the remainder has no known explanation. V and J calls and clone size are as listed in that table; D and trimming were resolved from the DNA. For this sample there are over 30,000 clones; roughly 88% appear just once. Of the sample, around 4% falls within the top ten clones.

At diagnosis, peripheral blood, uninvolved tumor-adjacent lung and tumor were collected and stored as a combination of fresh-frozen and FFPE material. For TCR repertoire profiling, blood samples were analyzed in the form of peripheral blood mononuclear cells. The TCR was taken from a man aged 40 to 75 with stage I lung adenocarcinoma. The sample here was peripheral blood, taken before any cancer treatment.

The CDR3 protein sequence reads: CASSFGTDTQYF. The sequenced DNA is TGTGCCAGCAGCTTCGGGACAGATACGCAGTATTTT. The rearranged segments are TRBV5-5 and TRBJ2-3; the D gene is not confidently resolved. Looking up the germline V gene (reference sequence) yields CDR1 SGHKS and CDR2 YYEKEE. A distance of 4 bases separates the germline ends of V and J, which lose 2 bases and 3 bases respectively. The CDR3 runs 12 residues from the cysteine to the phenylalanine. Just the 36-base CDR3 DNA is kept, in frame starting at base 1.